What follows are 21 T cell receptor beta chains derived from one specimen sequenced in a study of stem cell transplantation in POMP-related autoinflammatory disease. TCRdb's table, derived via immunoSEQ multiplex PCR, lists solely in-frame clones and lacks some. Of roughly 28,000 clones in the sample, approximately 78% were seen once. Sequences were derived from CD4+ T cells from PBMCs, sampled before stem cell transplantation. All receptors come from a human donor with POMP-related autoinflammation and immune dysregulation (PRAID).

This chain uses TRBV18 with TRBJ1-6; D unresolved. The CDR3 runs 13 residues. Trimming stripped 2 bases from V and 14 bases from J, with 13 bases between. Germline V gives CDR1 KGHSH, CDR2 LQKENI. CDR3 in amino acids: CASSPDPLGALHF. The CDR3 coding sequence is TGTGCCAGCTCACCAGACCCGCTTGGAGCCCTCCACTTT.

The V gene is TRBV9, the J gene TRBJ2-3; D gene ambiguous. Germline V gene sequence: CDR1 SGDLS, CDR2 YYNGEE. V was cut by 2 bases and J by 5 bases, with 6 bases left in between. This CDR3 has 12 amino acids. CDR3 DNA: TGTGCCAGCAGCGTGGATGGAGATACGCAGTATTTT. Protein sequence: CASSVDGDTQYF.

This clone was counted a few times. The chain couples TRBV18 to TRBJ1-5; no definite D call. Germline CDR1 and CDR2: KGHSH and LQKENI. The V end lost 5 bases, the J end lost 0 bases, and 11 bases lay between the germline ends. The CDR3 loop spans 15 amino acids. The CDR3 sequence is CASSTNTNSNQPQHF. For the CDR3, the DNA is TGTGCCAGCTCAACGAACACGAATAGCAATCAGCCCCAGCATTTT.

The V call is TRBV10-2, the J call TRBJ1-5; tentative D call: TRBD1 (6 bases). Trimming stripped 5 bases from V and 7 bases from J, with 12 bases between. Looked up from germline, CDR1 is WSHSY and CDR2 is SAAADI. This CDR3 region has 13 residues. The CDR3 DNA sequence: TGCGCCAGCAGTCTTACAGGGTTACAGCCCCAGCATTTT. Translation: CASSLTGLQPQHF.

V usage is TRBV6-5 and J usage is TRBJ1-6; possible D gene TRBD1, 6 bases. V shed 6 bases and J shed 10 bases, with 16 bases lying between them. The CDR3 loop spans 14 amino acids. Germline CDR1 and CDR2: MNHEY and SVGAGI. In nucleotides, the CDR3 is TGTGCCAGCAGGAACAGGGAGGTAAACTCACCCCTCCACTTT. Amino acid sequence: CASRNREVNSPLHF.

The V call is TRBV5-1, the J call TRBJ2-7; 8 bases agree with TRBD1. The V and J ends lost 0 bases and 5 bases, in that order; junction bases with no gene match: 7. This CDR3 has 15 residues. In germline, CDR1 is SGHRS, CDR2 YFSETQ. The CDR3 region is CASSLAGRGHHEQYF. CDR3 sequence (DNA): TGCGCCAGCAGCTTGGCCGGCAGGGGGCACCACGAGCAGTACTTC.

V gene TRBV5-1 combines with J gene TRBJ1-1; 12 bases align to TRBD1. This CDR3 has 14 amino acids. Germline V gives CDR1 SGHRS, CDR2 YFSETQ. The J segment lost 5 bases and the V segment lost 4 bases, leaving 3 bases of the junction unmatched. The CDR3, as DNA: TGCGCCAGCAGCCAGGGACAGGGGGCAACTGAAGCTTTCTTT. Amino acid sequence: CASSQGQGATEAFF.

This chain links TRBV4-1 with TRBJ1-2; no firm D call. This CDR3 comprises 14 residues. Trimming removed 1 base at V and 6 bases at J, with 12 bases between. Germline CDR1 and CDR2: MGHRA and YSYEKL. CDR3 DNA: TGCGCCAGCAGCCAAGTTACCCTAAGAGATGGCTACACCTTC. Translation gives CASSQVTLRDGYTF.

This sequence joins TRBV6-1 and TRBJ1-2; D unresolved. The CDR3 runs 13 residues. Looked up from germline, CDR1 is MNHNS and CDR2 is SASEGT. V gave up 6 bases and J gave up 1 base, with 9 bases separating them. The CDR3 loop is CASRLGINYGYTF. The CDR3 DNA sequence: TGTGCCAGCAGGCTAGGGATTAACTATGGCTACACCTTC.

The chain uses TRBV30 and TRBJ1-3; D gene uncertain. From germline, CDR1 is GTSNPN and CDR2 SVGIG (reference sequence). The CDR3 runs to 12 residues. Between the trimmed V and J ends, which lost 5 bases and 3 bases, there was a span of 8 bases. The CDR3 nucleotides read TGTGCCTGGTGGGAGTTTGGAAACACCATATATTTT. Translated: CAWWEFGNTIYF.

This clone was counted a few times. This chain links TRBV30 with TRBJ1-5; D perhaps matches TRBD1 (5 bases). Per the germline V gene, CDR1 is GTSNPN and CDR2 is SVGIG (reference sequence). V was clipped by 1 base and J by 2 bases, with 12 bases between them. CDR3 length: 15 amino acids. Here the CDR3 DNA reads TGTGCCTGGAGTGAGGGGACGAAGGGCAATCAGCCCCAGCATTTT. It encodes CAWSEGTKGNQPQHF.

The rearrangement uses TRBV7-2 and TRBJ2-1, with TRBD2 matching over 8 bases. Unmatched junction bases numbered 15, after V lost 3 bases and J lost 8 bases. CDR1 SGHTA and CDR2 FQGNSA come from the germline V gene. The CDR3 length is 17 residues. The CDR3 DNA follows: TGTGCCAGCAGCTTGGGCTTATGGAGGACTAGCAGCCATGAGCAGTTCTTC. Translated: CASSLGLWRTSSHEQFF.

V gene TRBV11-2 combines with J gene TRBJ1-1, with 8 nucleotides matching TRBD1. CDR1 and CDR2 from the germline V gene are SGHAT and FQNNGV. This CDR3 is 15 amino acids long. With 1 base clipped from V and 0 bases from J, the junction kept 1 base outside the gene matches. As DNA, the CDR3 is TGTGCCAGCAGCTTAGCAGGGGGCATGAACACTGAAGCTTTCTTT. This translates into CASSLAGGMNTEAFF.

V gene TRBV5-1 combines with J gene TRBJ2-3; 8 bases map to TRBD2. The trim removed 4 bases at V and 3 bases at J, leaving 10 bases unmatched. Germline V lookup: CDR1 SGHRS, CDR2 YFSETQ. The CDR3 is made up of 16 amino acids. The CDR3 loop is CASSISGTSKTDTQYF. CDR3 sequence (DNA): TGCGCCAGCAGCATTTCCGGGACTAGTAAAACAGATACGCAGTATTTT.

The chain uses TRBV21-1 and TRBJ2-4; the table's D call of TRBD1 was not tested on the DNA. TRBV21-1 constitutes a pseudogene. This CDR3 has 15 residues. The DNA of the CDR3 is TGTGCCAGCAGCAATTGGGGGCAAACCGGATACATTCAGTACTTC. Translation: CASSNWGQTGYIQYF.

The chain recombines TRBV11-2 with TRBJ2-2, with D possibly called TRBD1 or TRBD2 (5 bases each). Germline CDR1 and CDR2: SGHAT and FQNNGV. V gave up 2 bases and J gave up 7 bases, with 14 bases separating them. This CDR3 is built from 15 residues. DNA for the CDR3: TGTGCCAGCAGCTTAAGCTTATTGGGGGTCGGGGAGCTGTTTTTT. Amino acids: CASSLSLLGVGELFF.

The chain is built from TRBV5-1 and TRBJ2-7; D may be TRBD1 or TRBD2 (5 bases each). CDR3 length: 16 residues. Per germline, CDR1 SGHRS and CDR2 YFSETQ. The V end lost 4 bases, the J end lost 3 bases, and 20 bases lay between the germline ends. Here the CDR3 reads CASSASGRMGYYEQYF. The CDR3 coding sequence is TGCGCCAGCAGCGCTTCGGGACGGATGGGTTACTACGAGCAGTACTTC.

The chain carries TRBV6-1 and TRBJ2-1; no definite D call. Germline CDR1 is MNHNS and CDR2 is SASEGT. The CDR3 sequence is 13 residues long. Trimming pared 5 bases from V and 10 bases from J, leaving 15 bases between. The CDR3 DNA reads TGTGCCAGCAGTCAAAAAGGGAAATTCGAGCAGTTCTTC. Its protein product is CASSQKGKFEQFF.

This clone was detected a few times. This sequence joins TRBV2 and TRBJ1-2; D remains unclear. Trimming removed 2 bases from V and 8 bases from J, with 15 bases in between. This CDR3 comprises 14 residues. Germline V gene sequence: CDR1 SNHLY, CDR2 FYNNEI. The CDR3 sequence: CASSEQLGVRGYTF. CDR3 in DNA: TGTGCCAGCAGTGAACAACTGGGAGTGCGCGGCTACACCTTC.

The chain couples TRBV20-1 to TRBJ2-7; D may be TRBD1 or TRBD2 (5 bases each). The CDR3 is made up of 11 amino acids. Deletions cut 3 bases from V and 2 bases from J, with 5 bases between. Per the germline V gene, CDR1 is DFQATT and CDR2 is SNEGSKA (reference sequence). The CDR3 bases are TGCAGTGCTAGGGGACCCTACGAGCAGTACTTC. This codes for CSARGPYEQYF.

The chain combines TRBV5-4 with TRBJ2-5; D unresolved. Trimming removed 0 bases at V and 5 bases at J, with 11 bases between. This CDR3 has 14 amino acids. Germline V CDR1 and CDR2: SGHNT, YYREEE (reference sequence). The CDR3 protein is CASSLGTSGETQYF. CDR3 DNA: TGTGCCAGCAGCTTGGGGACCTCGGGTGAGACCCAGTACTTC. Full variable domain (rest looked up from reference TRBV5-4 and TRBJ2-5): ETGVTQSPTHLIKTRGQQVTLRCSSQSGHNTVSWYQQALGQGPQFIFQYYREEENGRGNFPPRFSGLQFPNYSSELNVNALELDDSALYLCASSLGTSGETQYFGPGTRLLVL.